This TCR beta chain was profiled in a study of blood T cell repertoires in COVID-19. Study-wide background: Some COVID-19 samples were acute and others convalescent; all came from the United States, Italy and Spain. Sources were T cells, B-cell-depleted T cells, or PBMCs; the material itself was cDNA or gDNA.

In the study's own analysis: Reference gene primers were amplified, and this amplification served to estimate nucleated cell counts. The protocol was immunoSEQ multiplex PCR, while the TCRdb copy is restricted to in-frame clones and leaves out a portion. V, J and clone size reflect that table, while D and trimming were determined from the DNA. The sample consists of 210,000 or so clones, 84% of them appearing once. V lost 11 bases and J lost 5; bases outside the gene matches: 6. Germline lookup yields CDR1 LGHDT and CDR2 YNNKEL (reference sequence). The CDR3 consists of 12 residues. The TCR comes from a woman between 45 and 65 years old with active or convalescent COVID-19. The chain couples TRBV3-1 (or the pseudogene TRBV3-2) to TRBJ2-5; 9 bases agree with TRBD2. The specimen was peripheral blood. CDR3 loop: CAAGLAGETQYF. CDR3 sequence (DNA): TGTGCCGCGGGCCTAGCGGGGGAGACCCAGTACTTC.